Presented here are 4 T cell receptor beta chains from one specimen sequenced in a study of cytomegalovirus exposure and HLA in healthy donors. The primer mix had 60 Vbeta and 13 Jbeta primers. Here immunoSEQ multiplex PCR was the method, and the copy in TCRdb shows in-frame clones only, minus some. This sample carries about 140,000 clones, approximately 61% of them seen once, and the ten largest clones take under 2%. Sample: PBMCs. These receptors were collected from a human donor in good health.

The CDR3 coding sequence is TGTGCCATCAGTCCGGGACAGCGATTCAATCAGCCCCAGCATTTT. Translating it yields CAISPGQRFNQPQHF. The chain couples TRBV10-3 to TRBJ1-5; 7 bases match TRBD1. J was trimmed by 3 bases and V by 5 bases; bases with no gene match: 7. This CDR3 region has 15 residues. Per germline, CDR1 ENHRY and CDR2 SYGVKD.

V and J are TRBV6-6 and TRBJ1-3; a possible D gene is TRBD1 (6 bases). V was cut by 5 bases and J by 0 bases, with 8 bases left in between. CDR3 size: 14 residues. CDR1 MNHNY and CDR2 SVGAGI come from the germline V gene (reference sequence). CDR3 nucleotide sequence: TGTGCCAGCAGTCTCAGGGGCTCTGGAAACACCATATATTTT. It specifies CASSLRGSGNTIYF.

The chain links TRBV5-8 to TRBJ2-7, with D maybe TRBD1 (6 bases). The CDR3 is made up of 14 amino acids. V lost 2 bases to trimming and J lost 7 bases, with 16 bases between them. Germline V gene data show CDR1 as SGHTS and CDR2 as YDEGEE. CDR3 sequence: CASSFAGGAWEQYF. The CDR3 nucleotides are TGTGCCAGCAGCTTCGCTGGGGGCGCGTGGGAGCAGTACTTC. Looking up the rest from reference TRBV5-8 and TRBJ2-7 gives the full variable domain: EAGVTQSPTHLIKTRGQQATLRCSPISGHTSVYWYQQALGLGLQFLLWYDEGEERNRGNFPPRFSGRQFPNYSSELNVNALELEDSALYLCASSFAGGAWEQYFGPGTRLTVT.

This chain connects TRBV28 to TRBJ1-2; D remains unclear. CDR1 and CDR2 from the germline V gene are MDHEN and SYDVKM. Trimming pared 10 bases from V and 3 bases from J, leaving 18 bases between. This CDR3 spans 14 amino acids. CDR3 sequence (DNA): TGTGCCACCGATAGCGTGGGCCTTGACTATGGCTACACCTTC. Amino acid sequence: CATDSVGLDYGYTF.